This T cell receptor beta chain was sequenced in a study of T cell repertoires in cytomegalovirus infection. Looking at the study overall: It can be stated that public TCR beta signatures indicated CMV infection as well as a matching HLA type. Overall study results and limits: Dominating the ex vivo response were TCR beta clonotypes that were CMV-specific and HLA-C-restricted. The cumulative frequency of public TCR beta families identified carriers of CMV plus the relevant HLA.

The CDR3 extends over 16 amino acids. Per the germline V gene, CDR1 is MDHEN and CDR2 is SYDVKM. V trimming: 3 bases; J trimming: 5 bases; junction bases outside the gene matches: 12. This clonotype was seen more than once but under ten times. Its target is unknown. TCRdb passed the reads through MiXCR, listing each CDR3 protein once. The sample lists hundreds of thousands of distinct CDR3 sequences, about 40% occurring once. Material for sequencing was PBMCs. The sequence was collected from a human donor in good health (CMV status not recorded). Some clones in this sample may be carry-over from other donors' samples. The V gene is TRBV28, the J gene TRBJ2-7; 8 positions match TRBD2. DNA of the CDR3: TGTGCCAGCAGTTTTCCCCGGAGCGGGGGAAGCCACGAGCAGTACTTC. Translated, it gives CASSFPRSGGSHEQYF.